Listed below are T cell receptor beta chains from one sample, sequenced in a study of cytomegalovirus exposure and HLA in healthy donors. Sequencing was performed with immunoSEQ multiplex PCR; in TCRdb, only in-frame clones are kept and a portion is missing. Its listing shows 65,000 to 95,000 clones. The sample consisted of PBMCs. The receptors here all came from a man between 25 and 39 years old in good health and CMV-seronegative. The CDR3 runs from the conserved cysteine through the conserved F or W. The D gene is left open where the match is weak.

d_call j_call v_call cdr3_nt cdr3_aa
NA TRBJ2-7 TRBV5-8 TGTGCCAGCAGCTCGGACAGTCTAAGTCTTACGGGCGAGCAGTACTTC CASSSDSLSLTGEQYF
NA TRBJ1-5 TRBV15 TGTGCCACCAGCAGAGATGCCCAGTCCCAGCATTTT CATSRDAQSQHF
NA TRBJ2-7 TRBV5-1 TGCGCCAGCAGCTTGGCGGGGGAATACGAGCAGCACTTC CASSLAGEYEQHF
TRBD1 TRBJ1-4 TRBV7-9 TGTGCCAGCAGCTCCGGGACAGGGGATGTTGAAAAACTGTTTTTT CASSSGTGDVEKLFF
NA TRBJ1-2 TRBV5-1 TGCGCCAGCAGACTAAGATCCCAGAACGACTATGGCTACACCTTC CASRLRSQNDYGYTF
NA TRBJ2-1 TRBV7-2 TGTGCCAGCAGCCCTCCTGGCGGTAGCTCCTACAATGAGCAGTTCTTC CASSPPGGSSYNEQFF
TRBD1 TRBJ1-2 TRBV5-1 TGCGCCAGCAGCAGGGGACAGGGGGACAAAGATGGCTACACCTTC CASSRGQGDKDGYTF
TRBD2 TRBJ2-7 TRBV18 TGTGCCAGCCGTAGACAGCGGGACTACGAGCAGTACTTC CASRRQRDYEQYF
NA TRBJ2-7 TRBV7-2 TGTGCCAGCAGCTTTAGGCGGGGTGATGGCCACGAGCAGTACTTC CASSFRRGDGHEQYF
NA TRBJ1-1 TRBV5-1 TGCGCCAGCAGCTTGGGGGTCAGGGCGAACACTGAAGCTTTCTTT CASSLGVRANTEAFF
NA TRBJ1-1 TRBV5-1 TGCGCCAGCAGCCCGCTCGGAGGGGGGGAGGTAGGGACTGAAGCTTTCTTT CASSPLGGGEVGTEAFF
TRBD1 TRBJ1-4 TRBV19 TGTGCCAGTAGTATCGGACAGGGTGGAACTAATGAAAAACTGTTTTTT CASSIGQGGTNEKLFF